Detailed here is one T cell receptor (beta chain). Its specificity is not known. These data are taken from a study of cytomegalovirus exposure and HLA in healthy donors. The study's findings and limits: Differences between HLA loci emerged in a later analysis of TCR association rates, with DRB1 most and HLA-C fewest. One variant, a missense change in DCLRE1C, was linked in a later analysis to TCR beta V- and J-gene trimming.

13 Jbeta primers and 60 Vbeta primers were used for the PCR. Libraries were prepared by immunoSEQ multiplex PCR; TCRdb keeps only in-frame clonotypes and omits some of them. The sample carries over 150,000 clones, roughly 80% recorded once. Germline CDR1 and CDR2: MNHEY and SMNVEV (reference sequence). The CDR3 is made up of 13 amino acids. V shed 6 bases and J 10 bases; nucleotides not matched to a gene: 9. The genes are TRBV27 and TRBJ1-1; 9 bases line up with TRBD1. The sample comprised PBMCs. The receptor was derived from a male donor in good health and CMV-seronegative. The CDR3 spells CASRVTGGVGAFF. The CDR3 coding sequence is TGTGCCAGCAGGGTTACAGGGGGCGTTGGAGCTTTCTTT.